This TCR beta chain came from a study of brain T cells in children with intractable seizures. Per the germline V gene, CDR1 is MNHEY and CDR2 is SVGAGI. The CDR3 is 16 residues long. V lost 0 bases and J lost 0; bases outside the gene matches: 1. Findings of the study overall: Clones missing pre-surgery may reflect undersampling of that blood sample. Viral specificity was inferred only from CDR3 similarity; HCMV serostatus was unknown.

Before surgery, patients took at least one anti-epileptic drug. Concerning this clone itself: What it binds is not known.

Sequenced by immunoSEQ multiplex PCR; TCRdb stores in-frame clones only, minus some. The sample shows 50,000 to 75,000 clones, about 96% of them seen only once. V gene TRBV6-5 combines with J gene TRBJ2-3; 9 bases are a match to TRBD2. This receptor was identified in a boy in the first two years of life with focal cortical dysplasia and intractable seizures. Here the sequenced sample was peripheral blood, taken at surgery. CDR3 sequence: CASSYSLAGSTDTQYF. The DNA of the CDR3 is TGTGCCAGCAGTTACTCACTAGCGGGCAGCACAGATACGCAGTATTTT.